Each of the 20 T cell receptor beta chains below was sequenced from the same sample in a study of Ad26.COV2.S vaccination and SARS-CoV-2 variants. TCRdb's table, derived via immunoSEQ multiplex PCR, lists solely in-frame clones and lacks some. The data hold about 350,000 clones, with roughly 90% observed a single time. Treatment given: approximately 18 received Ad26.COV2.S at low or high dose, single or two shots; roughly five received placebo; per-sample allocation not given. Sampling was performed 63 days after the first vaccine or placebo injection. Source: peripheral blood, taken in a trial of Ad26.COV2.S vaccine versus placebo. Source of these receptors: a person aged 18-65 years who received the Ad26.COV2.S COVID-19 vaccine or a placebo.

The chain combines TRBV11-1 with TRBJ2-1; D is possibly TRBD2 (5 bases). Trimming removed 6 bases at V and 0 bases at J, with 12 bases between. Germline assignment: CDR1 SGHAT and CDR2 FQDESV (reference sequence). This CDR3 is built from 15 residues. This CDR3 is CASSTFGNSYNEQFF. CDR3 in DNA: TGTGCCAGCAGTACGTTCGGGAACTCCTACAATGAGCAGTTCTTC. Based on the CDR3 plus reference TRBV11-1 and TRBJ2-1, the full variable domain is EAEVAQSPRYKITEKSQAVAFWCDPISGHATLYWYRQILGQGPELLVQFQDESVVDDSQLPKDRFSAERLKGVDSTLKIQPAELGDSAMYLCASSTFGNSYNEQFFGPGTRLTVL.

CDR3 amino acids: CASSTGRDTEAFF. The CDR3 DNA is TGTGCCAGCTCGACAGGGAGGGACACTGAAGCTTTCTTT. The chain has TRBV18 and TRBJ1-1, with 7 bases fitting TRBD1. This CDR3 has 13 amino acids. Trimming cost V 6 bases and J 3 bases; bases outside gene matches: 4. Germline CDR1 is KGHSH and CDR2 is LQKENI.

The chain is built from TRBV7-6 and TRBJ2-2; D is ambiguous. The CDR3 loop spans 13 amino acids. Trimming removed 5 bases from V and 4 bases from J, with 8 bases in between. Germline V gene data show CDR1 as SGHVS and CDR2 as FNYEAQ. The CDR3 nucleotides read TGTGCCAGCAGCCGAGCAATCACCGGGGAGCTGTTTTTT. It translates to CASSRAITGELFF.

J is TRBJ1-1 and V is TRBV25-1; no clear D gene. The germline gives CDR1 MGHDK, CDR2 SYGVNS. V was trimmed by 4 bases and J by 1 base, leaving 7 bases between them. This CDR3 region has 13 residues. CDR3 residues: CASSGFGNTEAFF. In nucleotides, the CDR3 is TGTGCCAGCAGTGGGTTCGGGAACACTGAAGCTTTCTTT.

This CDR3 is CAWSQGMFNEQFF. The CDR3 region has the DNA TGTGCCTGGAGTCAAGGGATGTTCAATGAGCAGTTCTTC. The genes are TRBV30 and TRBJ2-1; D remains unclear. Trimming shortened V by 2 bases and J by 6 bases, and 11 bases separated the two germline ends. This CDR3 is built from 13 residues. CDR1 and CDR2 (germline): GTSNPN, SVGIG (reference sequence). The full variable domain, rest sourced from reference TRBV30 and TRBJ2-1, is SQTIHQWPATLVQPVGSPLSLECTVEGTSNPNLYWYRQAAGRGLQLLFYSVGIGQISSEVPQNLSASRPQDRQFILSSKKLLLSDSGFYLCAWSQGMFNEQFFGPGTRLTVL.

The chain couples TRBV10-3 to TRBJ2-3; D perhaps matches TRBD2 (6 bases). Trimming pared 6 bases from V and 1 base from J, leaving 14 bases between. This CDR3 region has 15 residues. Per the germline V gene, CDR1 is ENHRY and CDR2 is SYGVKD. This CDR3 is CAIRGDGSGTDTQYF. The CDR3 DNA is TGTGCCATCAGGGGGGACGGGAGTGGCACAGATACGCAGTATTTT.

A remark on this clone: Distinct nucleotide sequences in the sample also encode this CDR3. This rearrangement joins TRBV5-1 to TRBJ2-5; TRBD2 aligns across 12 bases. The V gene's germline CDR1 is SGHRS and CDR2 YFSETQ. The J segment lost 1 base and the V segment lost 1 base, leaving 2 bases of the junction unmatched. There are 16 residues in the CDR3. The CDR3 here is CASSLLAGGPQETQYF. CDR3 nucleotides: TGCGCCAGCAGCTTGCTAGCGGGAGGGCCCCAAGAGACCCAGTACTTC.

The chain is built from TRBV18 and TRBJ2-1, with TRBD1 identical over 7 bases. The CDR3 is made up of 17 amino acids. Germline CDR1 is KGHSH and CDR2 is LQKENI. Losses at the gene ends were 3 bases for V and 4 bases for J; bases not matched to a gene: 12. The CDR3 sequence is CASSPPTGVVGYNEQFF. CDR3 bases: TGTGCCAGCTCACCGCCTACAGGGGTCGTAGGGTACAATGAGCAGTTCTTC.

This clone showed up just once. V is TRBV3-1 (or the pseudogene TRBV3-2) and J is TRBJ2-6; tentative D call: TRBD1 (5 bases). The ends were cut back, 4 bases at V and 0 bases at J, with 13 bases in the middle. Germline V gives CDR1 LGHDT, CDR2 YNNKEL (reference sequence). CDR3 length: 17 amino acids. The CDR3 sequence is CASSRQYSTSGANVLTF. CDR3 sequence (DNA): TGTGCCAGCAGCCGACAGTACAGTACCTCTGGGGCCAACGTCCTGACTTTC.

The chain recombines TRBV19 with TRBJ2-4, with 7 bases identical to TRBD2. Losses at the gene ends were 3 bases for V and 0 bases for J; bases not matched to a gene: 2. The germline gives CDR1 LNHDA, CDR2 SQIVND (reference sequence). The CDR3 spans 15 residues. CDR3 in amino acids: CASSIIAGAKNIQYF. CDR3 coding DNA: TGTGCCAGTAGTATTATAGCGGGAGCCAAAAACATTCAGTACTTC.

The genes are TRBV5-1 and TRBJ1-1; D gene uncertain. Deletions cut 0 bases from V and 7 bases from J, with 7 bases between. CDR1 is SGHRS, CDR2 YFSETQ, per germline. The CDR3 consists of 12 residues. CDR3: CASSLAGREAFF. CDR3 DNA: TGCGCCAGCAGCTTGGCAGGCCGTGAAGCTTTCTTT.

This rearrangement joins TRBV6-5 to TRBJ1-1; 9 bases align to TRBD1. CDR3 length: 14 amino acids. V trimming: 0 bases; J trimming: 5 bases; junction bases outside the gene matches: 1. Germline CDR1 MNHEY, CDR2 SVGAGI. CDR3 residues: CASSYSDRGTEAFF. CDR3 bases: TGTGCCAGCAGTTACTCGGACAGGGGTACTGAAGCTTTCTTT.

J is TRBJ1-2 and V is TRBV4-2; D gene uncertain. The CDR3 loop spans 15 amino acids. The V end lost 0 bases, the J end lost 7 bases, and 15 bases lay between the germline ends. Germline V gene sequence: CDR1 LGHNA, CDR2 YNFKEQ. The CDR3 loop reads CASSQDRASSFGYTF. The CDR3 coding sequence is TGTGCCAGCAGCCAAGATCGTGCCAGCTCCTTTGGCTACACCTTC.

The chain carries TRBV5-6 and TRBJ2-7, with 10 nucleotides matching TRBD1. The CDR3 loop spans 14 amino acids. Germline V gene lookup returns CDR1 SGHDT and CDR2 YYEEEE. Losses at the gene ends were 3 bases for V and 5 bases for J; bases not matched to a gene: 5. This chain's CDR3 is CASSWDRGGDEQYF. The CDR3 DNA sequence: TGTGCCAGCAGCTGGGACAGGGGTGGAGACGAGCAGTACTTC.

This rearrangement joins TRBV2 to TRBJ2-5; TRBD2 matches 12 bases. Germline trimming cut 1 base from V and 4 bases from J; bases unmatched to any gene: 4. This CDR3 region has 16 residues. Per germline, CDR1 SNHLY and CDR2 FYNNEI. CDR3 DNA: TGTGCCAGCAGTGAAGGGCTAGCGGGAGGGCGAGAGACCCAGTACTTC. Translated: CASSEGLAGGRETQYF.

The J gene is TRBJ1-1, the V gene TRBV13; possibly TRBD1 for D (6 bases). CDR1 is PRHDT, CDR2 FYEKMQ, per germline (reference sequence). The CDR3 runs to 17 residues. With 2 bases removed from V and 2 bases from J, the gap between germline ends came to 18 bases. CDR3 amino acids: CASSLRQGRDFNTEAFF. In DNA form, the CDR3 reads TGTGCCAGCAGCTTACGGCAGGGGAGGGATTTCAACACTGAAGCTTTCTTT.

DNA for the CDR3: TGTGCCAGCAGCCGTCAACCAGGACTAGCTGCGGATGAGCAGTTCTTC. Translated, it gives CASSRQPGLAADEQFF. J is TRBJ2-1 and V is TRBV3-1 (or the pseudogene TRBV3-2); 8 nucleotides line up with TRBD2. V gave up 4 bases and J gave up 8 bases; unmatched junction bases: 13. Germline values: CDR1 LGHDT, CDR2 YNNKEL (reference sequence). The CDR3 is 16 amino acids.

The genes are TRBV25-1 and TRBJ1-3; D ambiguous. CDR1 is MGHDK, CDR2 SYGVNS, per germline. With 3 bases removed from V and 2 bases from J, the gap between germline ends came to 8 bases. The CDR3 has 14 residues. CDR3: CASSDSRTGNTIYF. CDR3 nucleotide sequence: TGTGCCAGCAGTGATAGTCGTACTGGAAACACCATATATTTT. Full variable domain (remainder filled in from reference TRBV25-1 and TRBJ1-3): EADIYQTPRYLVIGTGKKITLECSQTMGHDKMYWYQQDPGMELHLIHYSYGVNSTEKGDLSSESTVSRIRTEHFPLTLESARPSHTSQYLCASSDSRTGNTIYFGEGSWLTVV.

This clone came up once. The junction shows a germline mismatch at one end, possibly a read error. The CDR3 nucleotides read TGTGCTAGCAGCCGACGGGCGGACAGGGTTAACACCGGGGAGCTGTTTTTT. It encodes CASSRRADRVNTGELFF. The chain employs TRBV7-7 and TRBJ2-2, with 8 bases aligning to TRBD1. CDR1 and CDR2 from the germline V gene are SSHAT and FNYEAQ (reference sequence). The CDR3 runs 17 residues.

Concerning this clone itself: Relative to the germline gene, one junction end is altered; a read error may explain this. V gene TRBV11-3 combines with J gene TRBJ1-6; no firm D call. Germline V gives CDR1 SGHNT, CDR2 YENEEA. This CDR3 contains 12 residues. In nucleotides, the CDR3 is TGTGCCAGCAGATTAGAGGCTTCACCCCTCCACTTT. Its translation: CASRLEASPLHF.